This passage covers 14 T cell receptor beta chains from one sample sequenced in a study of blood T cell repertoires in COVID-19. The repertoire was sequenced with immunoSEQ multiplex PCR; TCRdb's copy has only in-frame clones and lacks some. In the table there are fewer than 35,000 clones, 87% of which are singletons. What was sequenced was peripheral blood. Every receptor here comes from a human donor in a cohort sampled during active COVID-19. The donor label of this sample is uncertain.

V usage is TRBV29-1 and J usage is TRBJ1-2; D is perhaps TRBD1 (5 bases). Germline V gene data show CDR1 as SQVTM and CDR2 as ANQGSEA. V was cut by 7 bases and J by 5 bases, with 11 bases left in between. This CDR3 has 11 amino acids. CDR3 sequence reads: CSAATEYGYTF. The CDR3 nucleotides are TGCAGCGCCGCGACAGAGTATGGCTACACCTTC.

This sequence joins TRBV27 and TRBJ2-1; 9 positions match TRBD2. The J segment lost 7 bases and the V segment lost 7 bases, leaving 5 bases of the junction unmatched. The CDR3 is 13 amino acids. Per the germline V gene, CDR1 is MNHEY and CDR2 is SMNVEV (reference sequence). CDR3 coding DNA: TGTGCCAGCACTAGCGGGGTTAATAATGAGCAGTTCTTC. Amino acids: CASTSGVNNEQFF.

The rearrangement joins TRBV10-3 to TRBJ2-1; 10 bases match TRBD2. This CDR3 comprises 16 residues. The trim removed 10 bases at V and 8 bases at J, leaving 17 bases unmatched. CDR1 is ENHRY, CDR2 SYGVKD, per germline. CDR3 coding DNA: TGTGCCAGCGCCGTTGGAGCGGGGGGGCCGTTGGATGAGCAGTTCTTC. It translates to CASAVGAGGPLDEQFF.

The V and J genes are TRBV3-1 (or the pseudogene TRBV3-2) and TRBJ1-1, with TRBD1 matching 7 bases. Germline CDR1 reads LGHDT; CDR2 reads YNNKEL (reference sequence). The trim removed 4 bases at V and 6 bases at J, leaving 8 bases unmatched. The CDR3 loop spans 14 amino acids. The CDR3 is CASSLGQANAEAFF. The CDR3 DNA follows: TGTGCCAGCAGCCTTGGACAGGCTAACGCTGAAGCTTTCTTT.

V gene TRBV28 combines with J gene TRBJ2-2; D may be TRBD1 (6 bases). CDR1 is MDHEN, CDR2 SYDVKM, per germline. Trimming cost V 1 base and J 4 bases, with 16 bases left between them. This CDR3 is 17 amino acids long. CDR3: CASSLFPGQTITGELFF. As DNA, the CDR3 is TGTGCCAGCAGTTTATTCCCAGGACAGACGATCACCGGGGAGCTGTTTTTT.

V gene TRBV10-3 combines with J gene TRBJ1-4, with a tentative D call TRBD1 (6 bases). V lost 4 bases, J lost 8 bases, and 17 bases lay in between. The CDR3 length is 15 residues. Germline V gene sequence: CDR1 ENHRY, CDR2 SYGVKD. CDR3 nucleotides: TGTGCCATCAGTGCCACCAGGACAGTCGACGAAAAACTGTTTTTT. It translates to CAISATRTVDEKLFF.

The chain carries TRBV4-2 and TRBJ1-5, with no clear D. Between the trimmed V and J ends, which lost 0 bases and 6 bases, there was a span of 6 bases. This CDR3 contains 13 residues. The V gene's germline CDR1 is LGHNA and CDR2 YNFKEQ. Here the CDR3 reads CASSQEIRQPQHF. The DNA of the CDR3 is TGTGCCAGCAGCCAAGAAATTCGTCAGCCCCAGCATTTT.

The gene calls are TRBV12-3 or TRBV12-4 and TRBJ1-1; weak D call: TRBD1 (5 bases). The germline V and J ends were trimmed by 5 bases and 1 base, with 8 bases remaining between them. The CDR3 has 13 residues. The CDR3 sequence: CASSQGWNTEAFF. CDR3 sequence (DNA): TGTGCCAGCAGTCAGGGATGGAACACTGAAGCTTTCTTT.

In this sample, this clone turned up once. V and J are TRBV4-2 and TRBJ2-1; the match to TRBD2 covers 9 bases. Germline CDR1 is LGHNA and CDR2 is YNFKEQ. The CDR3 sequence is 17 residues long. V dropped 0 bases and J dropped 9; count of bases not matched to a gene: 12. The CDR3, as DNA: TGTGCCAGCAGCCAAGATTTCCTAGCGGGGATTACAATTGAGCAGTTCTTC. Translation gives CASSQDFLAGITIEQFF.

This sequence joins TRBV9 and TRBJ2-2, with D uncertain. The CDR3 is 16 residues long. The germline gives CDR1 SGDLS, CDR2 YYNGEE. The V end was cut by 0 bases, the J end by 2 bases, with 11 bases between. CDR3 in DNA: TGTGCCAGCAGCGTAGATACCGAGGCAAACACCGGGGAGCTGTTTTTT. Its protein product is CASSVDTEANTGELFF.

The chain joins TRBV24-1 to TRBJ2-4, with TRBD1 identical over 8 bases. This CDR3 comprises 18 residues. J gave up 1 base and V 3 bases, and 10 bases lay outside the gene matches. Per germline, CDR1 KGHDR and CDR2 SFDVKD. The CDR3 loop is CATSDAPQGARAKNIQYF. The CDR3, as DNA: TGTGCCACCAGTGATGCCCCTCAGGGGGCGAGGGCCAAAAACATTCAGTACTTC.

The CDR3 DNA sequence: TGTGCCATCAGGACTGGGGGGGCGACGGACGGAGAGCAGTACTTC. Encoded protein: CAIRTGGATDGEQYF. J is TRBJ2-7 and V is TRBV10-3; tentative D call: TRBD2 (7 bases). Looked up from germline, CDR1 is ENHRY and CDR2 is SYGVKD. The CDR3 has 15 residues. V lost 6 bases, J lost 7 bases, and 22 bases lay in between.

The chain is built from TRBV6-1 and TRBJ2-5; TRBD2 agrees at 16 bases. This CDR3 is built from 18 residues. The ends lost 4 bases at V and 2 bases at J; junction bases unmatched: 7. CDR1 and CDR2 from the germline V gene are MNHNS and SASEGT. The CDR3 is CASSGAGTSGGAQETQYF. CDR3 bases: TGTGCCAGCAGTGGTGCCGGGACTAGCGGGGGGGCGCAAGAGACCCAGTACTTC.

This clone was seen a single time. This chain links TRBV6-5 with TRBJ2-7; 7 nucleotides match TRBD1. Germline V lookup: CDR1 MNHEY, CDR2 SVGAGI. The CDR3 totals 13 residues. J was trimmed by 4 bases and V by 6 bases; bases with no gene match: 6. CDR3 DNA sequence: TGTGCCAGCAGGGACAGGACAAATTACGAGCAGTACTTC. This codes for CASRDRTNYEQYF.